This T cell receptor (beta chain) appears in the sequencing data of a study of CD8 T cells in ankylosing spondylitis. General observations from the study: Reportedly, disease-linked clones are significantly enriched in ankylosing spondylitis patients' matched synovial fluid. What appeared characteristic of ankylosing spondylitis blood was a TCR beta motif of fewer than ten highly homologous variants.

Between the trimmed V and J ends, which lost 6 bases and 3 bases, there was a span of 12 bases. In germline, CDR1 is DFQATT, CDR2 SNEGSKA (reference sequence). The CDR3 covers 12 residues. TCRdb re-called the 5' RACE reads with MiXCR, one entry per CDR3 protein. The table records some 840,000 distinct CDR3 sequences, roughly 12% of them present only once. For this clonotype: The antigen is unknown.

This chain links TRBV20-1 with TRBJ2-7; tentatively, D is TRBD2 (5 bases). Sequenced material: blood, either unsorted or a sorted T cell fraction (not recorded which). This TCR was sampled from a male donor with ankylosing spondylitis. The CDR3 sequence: CSAPGILYEQYF. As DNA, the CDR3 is TGCAGTGCCCCGGGGATACTCTACGAGCAGTACTTC.